Detailed here is one T cell receptor (beta chain). Nashville, Tennessee was home to all donors, who were Caucasian adults. Tens of millions of PBMCs went into genomic DNA for unsorted samples. The sample belongs to a study of shared clonotypes between healthy human individuals. Ten immunoSEQ deep assay plates were used by the authors to sequence unsorted PBMC DNA. Sequenced by immunoSEQ multiplex PCR; TCRdb stores in-frame clones only, minus some. The sample gives 450,000 to 500,000 clones, 81% of which show up once; roughly 13% is in the top ten. Germline CDR1 and CDR2: SGHDT and YYEEEE. The CDR3 has 13 amino acids. After removal of 6 bases from V and 6 bases from J, the junction contained 6 bases not matched to a gene.

This chain joins TRBV5-6 and TRBJ2-7; 10 nucleotides line up with TRBD2. This clonotype was obtained from a woman aged 35 to 49 in good health. Some clones in this sample may be carry-over from other donors' samples. The sequenced sample consisted of PBMCs. The CDR3 DNA follows: TGTGCCAGCAACACCTTAGCGGGAGGCGAGCAGTACTTC. As protein: CASNTLAGGEQYF.